The 10 T cell receptor beta chains presented below share a single source sample, sequenced in a study of T cell responses to AZD1222 COVID-19 vaccine. Sequenced by immunoSEQ multiplex PCR; TCRdb stores in-frame clones only, minus some. The table lists 75,000 to 100,000 clones, about nine tenths of them singletons. The sequences come from peripheral blood, collected on day 0 of AZD1222 vaccination. These TCRs come from an adult in good health.

CDR3 region: CASSLDLRRDYEQYF. DNA of the CDR3: TGTGCCAGCAGCTTGGACCTGCGGCGGGATTACGAGCAGTACTTC. The chain has TRBV11-2 and TRBJ2-7; TRBD2 might be the D (6 bases). V lost 3 bases and J lost 4, with 16 bases in between. Germline CDR1 is SGHAT and CDR2 is FQNNGV. The CDR3 has 15 amino acids.

The rearrangement joins TRBV6-2 or TRBV6-3 to TRBJ2-1; D might be TRBD2 (5 bases). Trimming removed 2 bases at V and 7 bases at J, with 9 bases between. The CDR3 is 13 residues long. The V gene's germline CDR1 is MNHEY and CDR2 SVGEGT. CDR3 in amino acids: CASSYGRGNEQFF. The CDR3 region has the DNA TGTGCCAGCAGTTACGGGAGAGGGAATGAGCAGTTCTTC.

The gene calls are TRBV18 and TRBJ2-7; 7 bases map to TRBD1. CDR1 is KGHSH, CDR2 LQKENI, per germline. The CDR3 loop spans 15 amino acids. Trimming took 0 bases from V and 1 from J; bases not matched to a gene: 3. This CDR3 reads CASSPPGTESYEQYF. The DNA of the CDR3 is TGTGCCAGCTCACCACCCGGGACAGAGTCCTACGAGCAGTACTTC.

The DNA of the CDR3 is TGTGCCAGCTCACCACTCTCCCTAGCGGAGGGGGAGACCCAGTACTTC. It translates to CASSPLSLAEGETQYF. This chain uses TRBV18 with TRBJ2-5, with 7 bases lining up with TRBD2. Germline V gene sequence: CDR1 KGHSH, CDR2 LQKENI. The CDR3 covers 16 residues. V gave up 1 base and J gave up 5 bases; unmatched junction bases: 10.

J is TRBJ2-7 and V is TRBV27; D is possibly TRBD1 (6 bases). The CDR3 is made up of 14 amino acids. V was trimmed by 2 bases and J by 0 bases, leaving 8 bases between them. Germline CDR1 MNHEY, CDR2 SMNVEV (reference sequence). The CDR3 region has the DNA TGTGCCAGCAGTTTACAGGGGAGCTCCTACGAGCAGTACTTC. It codes for CASSLQGSSYEQYF.

The chain employs TRBV7-3 and TRBJ2-7; TRBD1 matches at 8 bases. This CDR3 region has 15 residues. CDR1 is SGHTA and CDR2 is FQGTGA in the germline V gene. After removal of 5 bases from V and 4 bases from J, the junction contained 10 bases not matched to a gene. CDR3 sequence reads: CASSAAGTGNYEQYF. CDR3 bases: TGTGCCAGCAGCGCCGCCGGGACAGGTAATTACGAGCAGTACTTC.

The V call is TRBV28, the J call TRBJ1-2; D unresolved. The ends were cut back, 6 bases at V and 4 bases at J, with 9 bases in the middle. Germline-derived CDR1 and CDR2 are MDHEN and SYDVKM. There are 12 residues in the CDR3. The CDR3 sequence is CASREQSYGYTF. CDR3 DNA sequence: TGTGCCAGCAGGGAACAGAGCTATGGCTACACCTTC.

This sequence joins TRBV19 and TRBJ2-5; 14 bases map to TRBD2. The germline V gene encodes CDR1 LNHDA and CDR2 SQIVND (reference sequence). Trimming at V came to 5 bases and at J to 6 bases, leaving 5 bases not matched to a gene. This CDR3 region has 15 residues. The CDR3 nucleotides read TGTGCCAGTAGTCCTGGGACTAGCGGGAGAAAGACCCAGTACTTC. Amino acids: CASSPGTSGRKTQYF.

V is TRBV24-1 and J is TRBJ2-5; 8 positions match TRBD1. Germline V gives CDR1 KGHDR, CDR2 SFDVKD. This CDR3 spans 16 amino acids. The trim removed 9 bases at V and 5 bases at J, leaving 16 bases unmatched. In DNA, the CDR3 is TGTGCCACCGCAAGTGCCCTGGACAGGGCGGGGGAGACCCAGTACTTC. Protein product: CATASALDRAGETQYF.

The chain employs TRBV6-6 and TRBJ1-2; tentative D call: TRBD1 (6 bases). Germline CDR1 and CDR2: MNHNY and SVGAGI (reference sequence). The CDR3 runs 14 residues. Trimming pared 5 bases from V and 6 bases from J, leaving 16 bases between. The CDR3 loop reads CASSAAGGLDGYTF. The CDR3 DNA follows: TGTGCCAGCAGTGCGGCGGGGGGCTTAGATGGCTACACCTTC.